Shown below are 30 T cell receptor beta chains from a single sample sequenced in a study of follicular helper T cells after annual influenza vaccination. Documented time point: 2014-2015 season, 7 days after vaccination. Sequenced by immunoSEQ multiplex PCR; TCRdb stores in-frame clones only, minus some. The sample lists approximately 7,400 clones, around four fifths occurring once. This specimen consisted of CXCR5+ CD38- circulating T follicular helper cells from blood, obtained 7 days after influenza vaccination. Subset: circulating Tfh, non-naive CD4+CXCR5+PD-1+ (ICOS+CD38+ or ICOS-CD38-). The receptors originated from an adult who received the influenza vaccine.

J is TRBJ1-1 and V is TRBV6-6; weak D call: TRBD1 (5 bases). Germline values: CDR1 MNHNY, CDR2 SVGAGI (reference sequence). There are 14 residues in the CDR3. V lost 6 bases, J lost 1 base, and 12 bases lay in between. In nucleotides, the CDR3 is TGTGCCAGCAGCCAAGACAGTACGAACACTGAAGCTTTCTTT. Translating it yields CASSQDSTNTEAFF.

The chain links TRBV6-5 to TRBJ1-1, with D possibly being TRBD1 (5 bases). V gave up 6 bases and J gave up 7 bases, with 12 bases separating them. CDR1 is MNHEY, CDR2 SVGAGI, per germline. This CDR3 comprises 12 residues. The CDR3 DNA sequence: TGTGCCAGCAGCCTCATTCAGGGTGAAGCTTTCTTT. Translating gives CASSLIQGEAFF.

A remark on this clone: Sequence at one end of the junction differs from germline and may be a read error. V usage is TRBV29-1 and J usage is TRBJ1-2, with a possible D match to TRBD1 (5 bases). Germline V gene sequence: CDR1 SQVTM, CDR2 ANQGSEA. CDR3 length: 11 residues. CDR3 DNA: TGTACAATCAGCGGGGCCAGCGGCTACACCTTC. It encodes CTISGASGYTF.

This sequence joins TRBV6-1 and TRBJ1-1; 7 bases are a match to TRBD1. V lost 2 bases, J lost 0 bases, and 9 bases stayed unmatched. The CDR3 is made up of 17 amino acids. Germline CDR1 and CDR2: MNHNS and SASEGT. The CDR3 nucleotides read TGTGCCAGCAGTGAACCCCCAGGGGGGACCATGAACACTGAAGCTTTCTTT. It specifies CASSEPPGGTMNTEAFF.

The rearrangement links TRBV7-6 to TRBJ1-2, with 8 bases that match TRBD1. Germline V lookup: CDR1 SGHVS, CDR2 FNYEAQ. With V trimmed by 5 bases and J by 0 bases, 5 bases remained unmatched. The CDR3 spans 15 residues. CDR3 residues: CASSAQGAANYGYTF. The CDR3 DNA sequence: TGTGCCAGCAGCGCCCAGGGGGCAGCTAACTATGGCTACACCTTC. The entire variable domain, with the rest obtained from reference TRBV7-6 and TRBJ1-2, is as follows: GAGVSQSPRYKVTKRGQDVALRCDPISGHVSLYWYRQALGQGPEFLTYFNYEAQQDKSGLPNDRFSAERPEGSISTLTIQRTEQRDSAMYRCASSAQGAANYGYTFGSGTRLTVV.

The rearrangement joins TRBV18 to TRBJ2-7, with 10 bases matching TRBD1. This CDR3 spans 13 amino acids. CDR1 and CDR2 from the germline V gene are KGHSH and LQKENI. V lost 5 bases to trimming and J lost 6 bases; unmatched junction nucleotides: 4. CDR3 protein: CASSGTGAVEQYF. The CDR3 DNA is TGTGCCAGCTCAGGGACAGGGGCGGTCGAGCAGTACTTC.

This chain links TRBV2 with TRBJ2-3; D is perhaps TRBD1 (5 bases). This CDR3 is built from 12 residues. V gave up 5 bases and J gave up 10 bases, with 13 bases separating them. The V gene's germline CDR1 is SNHLY and CDR2 FYNNEI. This CDR3 is CASSKDKVAQYF. DNA for the CDR3: TGTGCCAGCAGTAAGGACAAGGTAGCGCAGTATTTT.

The chain is built from TRBV28 and TRBJ2-3; unclear D gene. The CDR3 spans 15 residues. V shed 1 base and J shed 2 bases, with 10 bases lying between them. Germline V gene lookup returns CDR1 MDHEN and CDR2 SYDVKM. CDR3 protein: CASSLFGLNTDTQYF. CDR3 sequence (DNA): TGTGCCAGCAGTTTATTTGGCCTAAACACAGATACGCAGTATTTT.

The J gene is TRBJ2-1, the V gene TRBV9; D possibly uses TRBD1 or TRBD2 (5 bases each). Germline CDR1 is SGDLS and CDR2 is YYNGEE. The CDR3 is 15 amino acids. The V and J ends lost 0 bases and 9 bases respectively, with 16 bases between them. The CDR3, as DNA: TGTGCCAGCAGCGTAGGTCAAGTGGGGGTTGGTGAGCAGTTCTTC. This encodes CASSVGQVGVGEQFF.

This CDR3 is CASSSSGGAHPYEQYF. Written as DNA, the CDR3 is TGTGCCAGCAGTTCCAGCGGGGGGGCCCACCCCTACGAGCAGTACTTC. This rearrangement joins TRBV5-6 to TRBJ2-7; 10 bases map to TRBD2. The CDR3 extends over 16 amino acids. The germline CDR1 and CDR2 sequences are SGHDT and YYEEEE. The V and J ends lost 5 bases and 2 bases, in that order; junction bases with no gene match: 10.

This chain links TRBV9 with TRBJ1-1, with D tentatively TRBD1 (5 bases). Germline lookup yields CDR1 SGDLS and CDR2 YYNGEE. V lost 3 bases and J 5 bases, leaving 23 bases between the germline ends. This CDR3 spans 17 amino acids. The CDR3 spells CASSATPGGGGRTEAFF. CDR3 in DNA: TGTGCCAGCAGCGCCACCCCGGGGGGGGGTGGGCGGACTGAAGCTTTCTTT.

The V and J genes are TRBV11-3 and TRBJ2-1, with D maybe TRBD2 (7 bases). Trimming left V 3 bases short and J 0 bases short, with 12 bases between. The CDR3 extends over 16 amino acids. CDR1 is SGHNT, CDR2 YENEEA, per germline. This CDR3 reads CASSFGGASSYNEQFF. In nucleotides, the CDR3 is TGTGCCAGCAGCTTTGGGGGGGCGAGCTCCTACAATGAGCAGTTCTTC.

This chain links TRBV5-4 with TRBJ2-1; 9 bases align to TRBD1. J was trimmed by 7 bases and V by 0 bases; bases with no gene match: 5. The CDR3 consists of 15 residues. From germline, CDR1 is SGHNT and CDR2 YYREEE (reference sequence). Written as DNA, the CDR3 is TGTGCCAGCAGCTTGGAAAGACAGGGGGTAAATGAGCAGTTCTTC. Translation gives CASSLERQGVNEQFF.

By share, this clone ranks as large. This sequence joins TRBV5-6 and TRBJ2-5; possible D gene TRBD1, 6 bases. The CDR3 spans 18 residues. The germline CDR1 and CDR2 sequences are SGHDT and YYEEEE. The V end was cut by 1 base, the J end by 3 bases, with 22 bases between. The DNA for the CDR3 is TGTGCCAGCAGCTTGTTCGGGACATTGGGACATGGGGAAGAGACCCAGTACTTC. It specifies CASSLFGTLGHGEETQYF.

The rearrangement uses TRBV10-2 and TRBJ1-1; TRBD1 matches at 8 bases. Germline-derived CDR1 and CDR2 are WSHSY and SAAADI. The CDR3 contains 14 residues. Trimming cost V 3 bases and J 4 bases; bases outside gene matches: 4. The CDR3 DNA is TGCGCCAGCAGTGAACCACAGGGGGGCACTGAAGCTTTCTTT. Amino acid sequence: CASSEPQGGTEAFF.

The V and J genes are TRBV5-5 and TRBJ1-3; D possibly corresponds to TRBD1 (5 bases). Germline V gene data show CDR1 as SGHKS and CDR2 as YYEKEE (reference sequence). The ends were cut back, 0 bases at V and 4 bases at J, with 8 bases in the middle. CDR3 length: 14 residues. The CDR3, as DNA: TGTGCCAGCAGCTTGGATGGGACCGGAAACACCATATATTTT. This encodes CASSLDGTGNTIYF.

V and J are TRBV7-2 and TRBJ2-7; 9 bases line up with TRBD2. J was trimmed by 2 bases and V by 6 bases; bases with no gene match: 8. The germline V gene has CDR1 SGHTA and CDR2 FQGNSA. The CDR3 sequence is 15 residues long. CDR3 coding DNA: TGTGCCAGCAGTATGAGCGGGGGGCTGACCTACGAGCAGTACTTC. Its translation is CASSMSGGLTYEQYF.

This clone was detected only once. The rearrangement joins TRBV28 to TRBJ2-2, with a possible D match to TRBD2 (6 bases). Germline loops: CDR1 MDHEN, CDR2 SYDVKM. The germline V and J ends were trimmed by 6 bases and 3 bases, with 20 bases remaining between them. There are 17 residues in the CDR3. CDR3 region: CASRRVKGSGYTGELFF. The CDR3 DNA reads TGTGCCAGCAGGAGGGTGAAGGGTAGCGGCTACACCGGGGAGCTGTTTTTT.

The chain links TRBV7-9 to TRBJ2-1; 11 positions match TRBD2. The V gene's germline CDR1 is SEHNR and CDR2 FQNEAQ (reference sequence). V was pared by 8 bases and J by 8 bases, with 8 bases of the junction left unmatched. This CDR3 is built from 14 residues. For the CDR3, the DNA is TGTGCCAGCGGACTTAGCGGGGGGGCCGATGAGCAGTTCTTC. Its translation is CASGLSGGADEQFF. The variable domain in full, with the rest retrieved from reference TRBV7-9 and TRBJ2-1, is DTGVSQNPRHKITKRGQNVTFRCDPISEHNRLYWYRQTLGQGPEFLTYFQNEAQLEKSRLLSDRFSAERPKGSFSTLEIQRTEQGDSAMYLCASGLSGGADEQFFGPGTRLTVL.

A single count supports this clone. The CDR3 sequence is CASSQDANEQFF. The CDR3 DNA follows: TGTGCCAGCAGCCAAGATGCCAATGAGCAGTTCTTC. The chain is built from TRBV4-2 and TRBJ2-1; D ambiguous. V lost 0 bases and J lost 6, with 3 bases in between. Germline CDR1 is LGHNA and CDR2 is YNFKEQ. This CDR3 has 12 residues.

The J gene is TRBJ2-5, the V gene TRBV2; D not resolved. V lost 5 bases and J lost 5, with 9 bases in between. The CDR3 is made up of 12 amino acids. Germline lookup yields CDR1 SNHLY and CDR2 FYNNEI. The CDR3 here is CASSWTRETQYF. CDR3 nucleotide sequence: TGTGCCAGCAGTTGGACCCGGGAGACCCAGTACTTC.

The chain has TRBV2 and TRBJ2-1, with 12 nucleotides matching TRBD2. Trimming removed 5 bases from V and 14 bases from J; junction bases left unmatched: 7. Germline V gene lookup returns CDR1 SNHLY and CDR2 FYNNEI. This CDR3 region has 13 residues. CDR3 sequence reads: CASSFTLAGGEFF. CDR3 coding DNA: TGTGCCAGCAGTTTCACCCTAGCGGGGGGGGAGTTCTTC. The whole variable domain, remainder taken from reference TRBV2 and TRBJ2-1, is EPEVTQTPSHQVTQMGQEVILRCVPISNHLYFYWYRQILGQKVEFLVSFYNNEISEKSEIFDDQFSVERPDGSNFTLKIRSTKLEDSAMYFCASSFTLAGGEFFGPGTRLTVL.

The gene calls are TRBV7-6 and TRBJ1-1, with D perhaps matching TRBD1 (5 bases). Germline assignment: CDR1 SGHVS and CDR2 FNYEAQ. Trimming stripped 5 bases from V and 3 bases from J, with 10 bases between. The CDR3 is 13 residues long. CDR3 nucleotides: TGTGCCAGCAGCACGGGACGGCACACTGAAGCTTTCTTT. It encodes CASSTGRHTEAFF.

This clone was counted between two and nine times. This rearrangement joins TRBV1 to TRBJ1-6; TRBD1, the table's D call, was not compared with the DNA. TRBV1 is designated a pseudogene. The CDR3 runs to 15 residues. The CDR3 protein is CTSSRTDKYNSPLHF. The CDR3 bases are TGCACCAGCAGCCGGACGGACAAGTATAATTCACCCCTCCACTTT.

The chain uses TRBV2 and TRBJ1-3, with unresolved D. V gave up 7 bases and J gave up 0 bases, with 16 bases separating them. Germline CDR1 and CDR2: SNHLY and FYNNEI. CDR3 length: 16 amino acids. The CDR3 DNA reads as TGTGCCAGCACCCTTTACGGAATTAGCTCTGGAAACACCATATATTTT. Protein product: CASTLYGISSGNTIYF.

This clone was counted a few times. The V gene is TRBV6-5, the J gene TRBJ2-7; TRBD2 agrees at 8 bases. Germline CDR1 reads MNHEY; CDR2 reads SVGAGI. This CDR3 has 14 residues. With V trimmed by 9 bases and J by 2 bases, 9 bases remained unmatched. CDR3 nucleotide sequence: TGTGCCAGTGGGAGACGGGGGGGCACCTACGAGCAGTACTTC. It specifies CASGRRGGTYEQYF.

In this sample, this clone turned up once. The chain employs TRBV7-8 and TRBJ2-7; 10 bases agree with TRBD1. The CDR3 is 15 amino acids. Germline trimming cut 6 bases from V and 3 bases from J; bases unmatched to any gene: 8. Germline assignment: CDR1 SGHVS and CDR2 FQNEAQ. The DNA of the CDR3 is TGTGCCAGCAGACAACGGACAGGGGGGGACTACGAGCAGTACTTC. Amino acid sequence: CASRQRTGGDYEQYF.

This clone was seen a few times. The chain is built from TRBV6-6 and TRBJ2-2; 7 nucleotides align to TRBD1. The CDR3 is made up of 14 amino acids. CDR1 and CDR2 from the germline V gene are MNHNY and SVGAGI (reference sequence). The V segment lost 4 bases and the J segment 4 bases; nucleotides outside the gene matches: 3. In DNA, the CDR3 is TGTGCCAGCAGTTCGACAGGGATCACCGGGGAGCTGTTTTTT. Translation gives CASSSTGITGELFF.

The chain has TRBV18 and TRBJ2-7; 7 positions match TRBD2. This CDR3 is 14 amino acids long. Germline lookup yields CDR1 KGHSH and CDR2 LQKENI. V trimming: 2 bases; J trimming: 5 bases; junction bases outside the gene matches: 6. For the CDR3, the DNA is TGTGCCAGCTCACCATCGGTCCGGGGGGACGAGCAGTACTTC. Residues: CASSPSVRGDEQYF.

V usage is TRBV18 and J usage is TRBJ2-3; TRBD2 agrees at 9 bases. Germline V gene lookup returns CDR1 KGHSH and CDR2 LQKENI. V was clipped by 3 bases and J by 0 bases; unmatched bases: 4. The CDR3 is 16 residues long. Written as DNA, the CDR3 is TGTGCCAGCTCACCGCAGACTAGCGGAAGCACAGATACGCAGTATTTT. It specifies CASSPQTSGSTDTQYF.